This section outlines one T cell receptor (beta chain) sequence together with its context. What it recognizes is unknown. This specimen comes from a study of a mutant IDH1 vaccine in newly diagnosed glioma. The germline V gene encodes CDR1 SGHVS and CDR2 FQNEAQ. This CDR3 has 12 residues. V lost 4 bases and J lost 9, with 12 bases in between. This table comes from immunoSEQ multiplex PCR, and its TCRdb copy is limited to in-frame clones, with some not included. The sample lists over 35,000 clones; approximately 88% were seen once. Regarding time point: week 23, last vaccination. Vaccine doses each comprised 300 ug of mutant IDH1 20-mer peptide, with topical imiquimod.

This material consisted of PBMCs, taken from a glioma patient whose treatment included an IDH1 peptide vaccine. The clonotype originates from a young woman with glioma. Some clones in this sample may be carry-over from other donors' samples. This rearrangement joins TRBV7-8 to TRBJ1-1; TRBD1 might be the D (5 bases). The CDR3 spells CASSSTDSQAFF. The CDR3, as DNA: TGTGCCAGCAGCTCCACTGACAGCCAAGCTTTCTTT.